Below, 27 T cell receptor beta chains from the same sample are listed, as sequenced in a study of siplizumab effects on memory and regulatory T cells. Using immunoSEQ multiplex PCR, the repertoire was profiled, and TCRdb retains in-frame clones only, with some absent. The sample holds 97,000 or so clones, 90% to 95% seen once. The sequencing input was CD4+ T cells sorted from blood. These receptors came from a human donor in good health.

The chain uses TRBV30 and TRBJ2-2, with 8 bases lining up with TRBD2. V was pared by 3 bases and J by 4 bases, with 7 bases of the junction left unmatched. There are 15 residues in the CDR3. Germline V lookup: CDR1 GTSNPN, CDR2 SVGIG (reference sequence). The DNA for the CDR3 is TGTGCCTGGAGCGCGGGGGGCGGGGGCACCGGGGAGCTGTTTTTT. Its protein is CAWSAGGGGTGELFF.

The rearrangement uses TRBV19 and TRBJ2-3, with 11 bases matching TRBD2. The junction had 20 bases not matched to a gene; V was cut back by 8 bases and J by 1 base. CDR3 length: 20 residues. In germline, CDR1 is LNHDA, CDR2 SQIVND (reference sequence). The CDR3 nucleotides are TGTGCCAGTTCGGTAGGCGGGACATTTGGGACTAGCGGAGGCACAGATACGCAGTATTTT. Translating it yields CASSVGGTFGTSGGTDTQYF.

A single count supports this clone. The chain carries TRBV7-6 and TRBJ2-7, with 8 bases identical to TRBD2. The CDR3 spans 14 residues. Losses at the gene ends were 5 bases for V and 6 bases for J; bases not matched to a gene: 9. Germline V lookup: CDR1 SGHVS, CDR2 FNYEAQ. This CDR3 is CASSATGGAREQYF. CDR3 coding DNA: TGTGCCAGCAGCGCAACCGGGGGGGCTCGCGAGCAGTACTTC.

This chain uses TRBV28 with TRBJ2-7; TRBD1 or TRBD2 may be the D gene (6 bases each). V was clipped by 8 bases and J by 2 bases, with 13 bases between them. This CDR3 has 13 amino acids. The V gene's germline CDR1 is MDHEN and CDR2 SYDVKM. CDR3 nucleotides: TGTGCCAGCGGAGGGGGTTTCGCCTACGAGCAGTACTTC. It translates to CASGGGFAYEQYF.

This chain links TRBV14 with TRBJ2-1; 8 bases match TRBD2. The length of the CDR3 is 13 residues. The germline gives CDR1 SGHDN, CDR2 FVKESK. V gave up 4 bases and J gave up 13 bases; unmatched junction bases: 9. The CDR3 nucleotides are TGTGCCAGCAGCCTGAAGGTGGGACTAGGACAGTTCTTC. This codes for CASSLKVGLGQFF.

The V gene is TRBV7-6, the J gene TRBJ1-4, with a weak D call TRBD1 (6 bases). This CDR3 has 15 residues. Looked up from germline, CDR1 is SGHVS and CDR2 is FNYEAQ. The V end lost 1 base, the J end lost 5 bases, and 11 bases lay between the germline ends. The CDR3 loop is CASSLEAGENEKLFF. The CDR3 DNA is TGTGCCAGCAGCTTAGAGGCAGGGGAAAATGAAAAACTGTTTTTT.

CDR3 in amino acids: CASSRQGGKETQYF. As DNA, the CDR3 is TGTGCCAGCAGTAGACAGGGGGGGAAAGAGACCCAGTACTTC. The chain couples TRBV2 to TRBJ2-5; TRBD1 aligns across 9 bases. From germline, CDR1 is SNHLY and CDR2 FYNNEI. The CDR3 totals 14 residues. After removal of 5 bases from V and 3 bases from J, the junction contained 4 bases not matched to a gene.

The genes are TRBV7-2 and TRBJ2-7; TRBD2 aligns across 10 bases. The J segment lost 4 bases and the V segment lost 5 bases, leaving 8 bases of the junction unmatched. Looked up from germline, CDR1 is SGHTA and CDR2 is FQGNSA. This CDR3 region has 15 residues. CDR3 coding DNA: TGTGCCAGCAGCAGAACCGGGACTAGCGTGTACGAGCAGTACTTC. Residues: CASSRTGTSVYEQYF.

This clone has more than one count but fewer than ten. This chain joins TRBV29-1 and TRBJ2-7; D is undetermined. Germline V lookup: CDR1 SQVTM, CDR2 ANQGSEA. Trimming pared 4 bases from V and 0 bases from J, leaving 10 bases between. The CDR3 consists of 13 residues. The CDR3 nucleotides are TGCAGCGTTGCAAGGGCCGACTCCTACGAGCAGTACTTC. Its protein is CSVARADSYEQYF.

V and J are TRBV5-1 and TRBJ2-2; 8 nucleotides match TRBD1. From germline, CDR1 is SGHRS and CDR2 YFSETQ. The CDR3 extends over 14 amino acids. Losses at the gene ends were 6 bases for V and 6 bases for J; bases not matched to a gene: 7. CDR3 DNA sequence: TGCGCCAGCACTGTGGACAGGGCCTCCGGGGAGCTGTTTTTT. This translates into CASTVDRASGELFF. Full variable domain (rest looked up from reference TRBV5-1 and TRBJ2-2): KAGVTQTPRYLIKTRGQQVTLSCSPISGHRSVSWYQQTPGQGLQFLFEYFSETQRNKGNFPGRFSGRQFSNSRSEMNVSTLELGDSALYLCASTVDRASGELFFGEGSRLTVL.

This clone was seen a handful of times. V and J are TRBV7-2 and TRBJ1-2; no firm D call. The length of the CDR3 is 11 residues. Germline V CDR1 and CDR2: SGHTA, FQGNSA. Trimming left V 10 bases short and J 8 bases short, with 14 bases between. This chain's CDR3 is CATWGRRGYTF. The CDR3 DNA reads as TGTGCCACCTGGGGAAGGAGAGGCTACACCTTC.

V usage is TRBV11-2 and J usage is TRBJ2-7; D uncertain. Germline CDR1 is SGHAT and CDR2 is FQNNGV. The V gene lost 4 bases and the J gene lost 2 bases, with 15 bases spanning the gap. This CDR3 contains 15 residues. The CDR3 is CASSSEAGRTYEQYF. DNA for the CDR3: TGTGCCAGCAGCTCAGAGGCAGGCAGAACCTACGAGCAGTACTTC.

V gene TRBV6-5 combines with J gene TRBJ1-6; D is unclear. The CDR3 extends over 15 amino acids. CDR1 is MNHEY, CDR2 SVGAGI, per germline. V dropped 2 bases and J dropped 8 bases, with 13 bases sitting between them. In nucleotides, the CDR3 is TGTGCCAGCAGTTACGGAGGGAGACTCGATTCACCCCTCCACTTT. Protein product: CASSYGGRLDSPLHF.

The chain has TRBV10-3 and TRBJ2-5; D may match TRBD1 or TRBD2 (5 bases each). Trimming left V 9 bases short and J 0 bases short, with 11 bases between. Germline V gives CDR1 ENHRY, CDR2 SYGVKD. CDR3 length equals 13 residues. CDR3 in DNA: TGTGCCATTTCGGGACGGAACCAAGAGACCCAGTACTTC. It specifies CAISGRNQETQYF.

The CDR3 DNA reads as TGTGCCAGCCGGCAGAATCTAGCCAAAAACATTCAGTACTTC. Translating gives CASRQNLAKNIQYF. The rearrangement uses TRBV28 and TRBJ2-4; D is uncertain. CDR3 length equals 14 residues. The germline CDR1 and CDR2 sequences are MDHEN and SYDVKM. V was clipped by 8 bases and J by 0 bases, with 11 bases between them. Complete variable domain (other parts from reference TRBV28 and TRBJ2-4): DVKVTQSSRYLVKRTGEKVFLECVQDMDHENMFWYRQDPGLGLRLIYFSYDVKMKEKGDIPEGYSVSREKKERFSLILESASTNQTSMYLCASRQNLAKNIQYFGAGTRLSVL.

CDR3 in amino acids: CASSVEGLSSYNEQFF. The CDR3 bases are TGTGCCAGCAGCGTAGAGGGGCTCAGCTCCTACAATGAGCAGTTCTTC. The genes are TRBV9 and TRBJ2-1; perhaps TRBD1 as D (5 bases). V was pared by 0 bases and J by 0 bases, with 10 bases between. Germline CDR1 and CDR2: SGDLS and YYNGEE. The CDR3 contains 16 residues. Full variable domain (remainder filled in from reference TRBV9 and TRBJ2-1): DSGVTQTPKHLITATGQRVTLRCSPRSGDLSVYWYQQSLDQGLQFLIQYYNGEERAKGNILERFSAQQFPDLHSELNLSSLELGDSALYFCASSVEGLSSYNEQFFGPGTRLTVL.

The table lists this clone with a count of one. This rearrangement joins TRBV30 to TRBJ2-2; D gene ambiguous. Germline CDR1 reads GTSNPN; CDR2 reads SVGIG (reference sequence). The CDR3 runs to 14 residues. V was cut by 4 bases and J by 2 bases, with 11 bases left in between. This CDR3 is CAWIGQVNTGELFF. CDR3 nucleotide sequence: TGTGCCTGGATTGGGCAGGTTAACACCGGGGAGCTGTTTTTT.

DNA of the CDR3: TGCGCCAGCAGATGGAGTCCCTCATCCGGCGGGGAGCTGTTTTTT. Translation: CASRWSPSSGGELFF. V usage is TRBV5-1 and J usage is TRBJ2-2; no definite D call. Trimming shortened V by 5 bases and J by 7 bases, and 18 bases separated the two germline ends. The V gene's germline CDR1 is SGHRS and CDR2 YFSETQ. The CDR3 length is 15 residues.

The chain uses TRBV28 and TRBJ2-2, with a possible D match to TRBD1 (6 bases). V was trimmed by 11 bases and J by 1 base, leaving 11 bases between them. CDR3 length: 13 residues. CDR1 MDHEN and CDR2 SYDVKM come from the germline V gene. The CDR3 protein is CAGQGRNTGELFF. The CDR3 DNA reads TGTGCCGGTCAGGGGCGGAACACCGGGGAGCTGTTTTTT.

This clone came up once. The chain is built from TRBV29-1 and TRBJ2-7; 7 nucleotides agree with TRBD1. The CDR3 is 13 amino acids. V lost 7 bases and J lost 2; bases outside the gene matches: 8. Per the germline V gene, CDR1 is SQVTM and CDR2 is ANQGSEA. The CDR3 nucleotides read TGCAGCGCCGCCGCTGGACAGGCCTACGAGCAGTACTTC. Amino acids: CSAAAGQAYEQYF.

The chain uses TRBV5-1 and TRBJ2-2; D gene uncertain. CDR1 and CDR2 from the germline V gene are SGHRS and YFSETQ. V was cut by 0 bases and J by 6 bases, with 6 bases left in between. This CDR3 is built from 13 residues. This CDR3 reads CASSLGVSGELFF. The CDR3 nucleotides are TGCGCCAGCAGCTTGGGGGTCTCCGGGGAGCTGTTTTTT.

This chain uses TRBV11-3 with TRBJ2-3; D gene ambiguous. V was trimmed by 3 bases and J by 2 bases, leaving 9 bases between them. Germline CDR1 reads SGHNT; CDR2 reads YENEEA. The CDR3 extends over 14 amino acids. CDR3 in amino acids: CASSFRSHTDTQYF. The CDR3 coding sequence is TGTGCCAGCAGCTTTAGAAGTCACACAGATACGCAGTATTTT.

The chain combines TRBV5-1 with TRBJ2-1; no clear D gene. V gave up 0 bases and J gave up 5 bases, with 9 bases separating them. Germline CDR1 SGHRS, CDR2 YFSETQ. This CDR3 is built from 14 residues. The CDR3 sequence is CASSLAQPHNEQFF. In nucleotides, the CDR3 is TGCGCCAGCAGCTTGGCCCAGCCTCACAATGAGCAGTTCTTC.

The chain links TRBV6-4 to TRBJ2-1, with 12 bases aligning to TRBD2. The CDR3 sequence is 19 residues long. V was clipped by 9 bases and J by 0 bases; unmatched bases: 15. Germline assignment: CDR1 MRHNA and CDR2 SNTAGT. The DNA of the CDR3 is TGTGCCAGGGACTGGACTAGCGGGATACTGCCAAGCTCCTACAATGAGCAGTTCTTC. It translates to CARDWTSGILPSSYNEQFF.

A single count supports this clone. The CDR3 is CASSHGLAGDEQFF. DNA for the CDR3: TGTGCCAGCAGCCACGGACTAGCGGGCGATGAGCAGTTCTTC. V gene TRBV7-2 combines with J gene TRBJ2-1; 11 nucleotides match TRBD2. Germline V CDR1 and CDR2: SGHTA, FQGNSA. V trimming: 5 bases; J trimming: 8 bases; junction bases outside the gene matches: 5. The CDR3 is 14 amino acids.

The DNA for the CDR3 is TGTGCCAGCAGTGTAAACGCGGCAGTCGGGGAAAAACTGTTTTTT. Protein product: CASSVNAAVGEKLFF. The rearrangement joins TRBV6-1 to TRBJ1-4; D is ambiguous. V gave up 4 bases and J gave up 8 bases, with 17 bases separating them. This CDR3 contains 15 residues. CDR1 is MNHNS, CDR2 SASEGT, per germline.

V and J are TRBV5-8 and TRBJ2-6, with TRBD1 matching over 9 bases. This CDR3 is built from 18 residues. CDR1 SGHTS and CDR2 YDEGEE come from the germline V gene. V lost 5 bases, J lost 1 base, and 10 bases stayed unmatched. For the CDR3, the DNA is TGTGCCAGCAGATTCAACTGGGGACAGGGATCTGGGGCCAACGTCCTGACTTTC. This translates into CASRFNWGQGSGANVLTF.